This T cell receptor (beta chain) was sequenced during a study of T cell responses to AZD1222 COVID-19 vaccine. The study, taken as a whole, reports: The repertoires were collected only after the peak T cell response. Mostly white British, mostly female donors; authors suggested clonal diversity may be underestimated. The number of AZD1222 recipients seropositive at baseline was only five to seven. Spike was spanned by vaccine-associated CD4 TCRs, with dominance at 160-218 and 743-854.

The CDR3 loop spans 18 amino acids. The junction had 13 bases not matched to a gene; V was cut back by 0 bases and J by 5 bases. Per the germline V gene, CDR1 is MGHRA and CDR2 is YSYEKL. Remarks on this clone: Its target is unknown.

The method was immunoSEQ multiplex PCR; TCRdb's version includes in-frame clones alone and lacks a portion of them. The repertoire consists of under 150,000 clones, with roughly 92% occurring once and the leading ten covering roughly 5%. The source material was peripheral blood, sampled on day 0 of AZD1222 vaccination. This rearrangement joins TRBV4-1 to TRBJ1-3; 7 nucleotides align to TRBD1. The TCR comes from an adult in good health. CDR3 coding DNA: TGCGCCAGCAGCCAAGATCTCGGGGTTGGGGACAGAAGAAACACCATATATTTT. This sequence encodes CASSQDLGVGDRRNTIYF.